Listed here is a single TCR beta chain. What it binds is unknown. This sample stems from a study of T cells in Graves' hyperthyroidism and ophthalmopathy. Study summary: The initial diagnosis was the point when peripheral blood was collected, ahead of any treatment. Whole-study results and caveats: Peripheral blood also featured most of the thyroid clonotypes expanded above 0.001.

This CDR3 has 13 amino acids. The germline V gene has CDR1 ENHRY and CDR2 SYGVKD. Trimming stripped 4 bases from V and 8 bases from J, with 12 bases between. Amplified TCR beta CDR3 regions came from RNA transcripts. Researchers ran a first-round RT-PCR on the TCR CDR3 using the HTBI primer set. MiXCR, applied by TCRdb to the multiplex PCR reads, yields one record per CDR3 protein. The data show more than 650,000 distinct CDR3 sequences, about 14% seen once. Aged 18 to 65, the patients had hyperthyroidism that was newly diagnosed and had lasted under 2 months. Sequencing was carried out using blood. This rearrangement joins TRBV10-3 to TRBJ2-1; tentative D call: TRBD1 (6 bases). The receptor's source is a young woman with Graves' hyperthyroidism. CDR3 residues: CAISGTAHDEQFF. The DNA of the CDR3 is TGTGCCATCAGTGGGACAGCCCACGATGAGCAGTTCTTC.